The next 14 T cell receptor beta chains were all read from a single sample in a study of identical twins. TCRdb ran MiXCR on the 5' RACE reads and lists one entry per CDR3 protein. The sample has around 530,000 distinct CDR3 sequences; 13% to 15% are singletons. These records were also assigned to another study, of yellow fever vaccine responses in identical twins.

Sample: CD4+ T cells sorted from blood. These receptors originate from a woman between 18 and 29 years old in good health.

This rearrangement joins TRBV2 to TRBJ1-4; 8 bases map to TRBD1. This CDR3 region has 11 residues. Germline CDR1 is SNHLY and CDR2 is FYNNEI. V trimming: 8 bases; J trimming: 7 bases; junction bases outside the gene matches: 0. The CDR3 DNA is TGTGCCAGCGGACAGGGTGAAAAACTGTTTTTT. Protein sequence: CASGQGEKLFF.

V is TRBV3-1 and J is TRBJ2-1, with 12 bases identical to TRBD2. V was pared by 3 bases and J by 3 bases, with 9 bases of the junction left unmatched. The CDR3 is made up of 18 amino acids. Germline CDR1 is LGHDT and CDR2 is YNNKEL (reference sequence). The CDR3, as DNA: TGTGCCAGCAGCCAGGGGGCTAGCGGGAGGGCAAACTACAATGAGCAGTTCTTC. Translated, it gives CASSQGASGRANYNEQFF.

This clonotype was found a few times. CDR3 in DNA: TGCGCCAGCAGCCCCTCCGGACCCGGCACAGATACGCAGTATTTT. This gives the protein CASSPSGPGTDTQYF. The chain carries TRBV5-1 and TRBJ2-3; no clear D. In germline, CDR1 is SGHRS, CDR2 YFSETQ. V was cut by 4 bases and J by 1 base, with 13 bases left in between. There are 15 residues in the CDR3. The variable domain in full, completed from reference TRBV5-1 and TRBJ2-3, reads KAGVTQTPRYLIKTRGQQVTLSCSPISGHRSVSWYQQTPGQGLQFLFEYFSETQRNKGNFPGRFSGRQFSNSRSEMNVSTLELGDSALYLCASSPSGPGTDTQYFGPGTRLTVL.

The CDR3: CASSSQGAGTGANVLTF. For the CDR3, the DNA is TGTGCCAGCAGTTCACAGGGGGCGGGTACTGGGGCCAACGTCCTGACTTTC. The chain employs TRBV2 and TRBJ2-6; 9 positions match TRBD1. Germline CDR1 and CDR2: SNHLY and FYNNEI. V gave up 5 bases and J gave up 2 bases; unmatched junction bases: 7. The CDR3 runs 17 residues.

The rearrangement uses TRBV20-1 and TRBJ1-2; 7 bases fit TRBD1. The germline V gene has CDR1 DFQATT and CDR2 SNEGSKA (reference sequence). The CDR3 contains 12 residues. The CDR3: CIQQGTDYGYTF. In DNA form, the CDR3 reads TGCATTCAACAGGGGACCGACTATGGCTACACCTTC.

The CDR3 here is CASNLVSGGRNEQFF. DNA of the CDR3: TGTGCCAGCAACTTAGTCAGCGGGGGACGGAATGAGCAGTTCTTC. The J gene is TRBJ2-1, the V gene TRBV28, with TRBD2 identical over 8 bases. The CDR3 is 15 amino acids. Germline loops: CDR1 MDHEN, CDR2 SYDVKM. V was clipped by 7 bases and J by 7 bases; unmatched bases: 12.

The V gene is TRBV10-3, the J gene TRBJ2-7, with TRBD2 as a possible D gene (6 bases). V lost 10 bases and J 2 bases, leaving 12 bases between the germline ends. Per germline, CDR1 ENHRY and CDR2 SYGVKD. This CDR3 has 12 residues. CDR3 coding DNA: TGTGCCAGCGCTGGGACTCCCTACGAGCAGTACTTC. Amino acid sequence: CASAGTPYEQYF.

V is TRBV7-6 and J is TRBJ1-1; D is unclear. Between the trimmed V and J ends, which lost 1 base and 2 bases, there was a span of 8 bases. The length of the CDR3 is 14 residues. Germline V CDR1 and CDR2: SGHVS, FNYEAQ. CDR3 protein: CASSLDGPNTEAFF. In DNA, the CDR3 is TGTGCCAGCAGCTTAGACGGGCCCAACACTGAAGCTTTCTTT.

This clonotype was counted only a few times. The chain combines TRBV6-6 with TRBJ1-2; D is unclear. Germline CDR1 reads MNHNY; CDR2 reads SVGAGI (reference sequence). The CDR3 covers 12 residues. Trimming stripped 5 bases from V and 3 bases from J, with 7 bases between. The CDR3 sequence is CASSAEDYGYTF. The CDR3 nucleotides are TGTGCCAGCAGTGCGGAGGACTATGGCTACACCTTC.

This clonotype was counted between two and nine times. The chain links TRBV12-3 or TRBV12-4 to TRBJ2-1; D is tentatively TRBD1 or TRBD2 (5 bases each). This CDR3 has 13 residues. Trimming left V 5 bases short and J 8 bases short, with 13 bases between. The CDR3: CASSPGRIDEQFF. The CDR3 DNA reads TGTGCCAGCAGTCCGGGACGTATCGATGAGCAGTTCTTC.

There are a few counts of this clonotype. The V and J genes are TRBV29-1 and TRBJ2-1; D is ambiguous. Germline CDR1 and CDR2: SQVTM and ANQGSEA. The germline V and J ends were trimmed by 2 bases and 4 bases, with 6 bases remaining between them. CDR3 length: 12 residues. Here the CDR3 DNA reads TGCAGCGTTGAACGAGGTTACAATGAGCAGTTCTTC. Its protein product is CSVERGYNEQFF.

At least ten counts were recorded for this clonotype. This CDR3 reads CASTRGAGMSSSYTF. CDR3 bases: TGTGCCAGCACCCGGGGGGCTGGGATGAGCAGTTCTTACACCTTC. The V and J genes are TRBV12-3 or TRBV12-4 and TRBJ2-1; maybe TRBD1 (6 bases). The tail of the sequence fits TRBJ1-2 better, so the J call may be wrong. This CDR3 spans 15 amino acids.

V usage is TRBV3-1 and J usage is TRBJ1-6; 7 nucleotides match TRBD1. Germline CDR1 LGHDT, CDR2 YNNKEL (reference sequence). Losses at the gene ends were 5 bases for V and 6 bases for J; bases not matched to a gene: 7. The CDR3 runs to 15 residues. The CDR3 is CASSFGTVSNSPLHF. CDR3 DNA: TGTGCCAGCAGCTTCGGGACAGTTTCTAATTCACCCCTCCACTTT.

This clonotype was detected a few times. The gene calls are TRBV20-1 and TRBJ1-1; D might be TRBD1 (6 bases). The germline gives CDR1 DFQATT, CDR2 SNEGSKA (reference sequence). CDR3 length: 11 amino acids. V was pared by 7 bases and J by 3 bases, with 9 bases between. The CDR3 DNA sequence: TGCAGTGTAAGGGGGGACACTGAAGCTTTCTTT. Translated, it gives CSVRGDTEAFF.